This TCR beta chain derives from a study of response to subunit inactivated influenza vaccine. General observations from the study: Each seasonal flu vaccination may recruit only limited new T cells, authors suggested.

Using its own MiXCR run on the RT-PCR reads, TCRdb lists one record per CDR3 protein. The repertoire includes almost 250,000 distinct CDR3 sequences, 12% of them detected once, and approximately 8.4% sits in the top ten. This clonotype came up a few times. Its specificity is not known. The V end was cut by 1 base, the J end by 0 bases, with 16 bases between. The germline V gene has CDR1 DFQATT and CDR2 SNEGSKA (reference sequence). The CDR3 consists of 16 residues. The chain recombines TRBV20-1 with TRBJ2-7; TRBD1 is a possible D gene (7 bases). The sequence was collected from a man aged 50-59 years who received an inactivated influenza vaccine. The input for sequencing was non-naive T cells sorted from PBMCs, taken around 14 days before vaccination. CDR3 in amino acids: CSARVAAGGYSYEQYF. The CDR3 bases are TGCAGTGCTAGAGTGGCCGCAGGGGGGTACTCCTACGAGCAGTACTTC.